This paragraph covers one T cell receptor beta chain sequence. Its antigen is not known. The data derive from a study of shared clonotypes between healthy human individuals. General study points: Sorted-subset sequencing, rarefaction showed, was incomplete despite large depth. As a rule, naive subsets had a larger estimated richness than memory subsets.

Profiling relied on immunoSEQ multiplex PCR, and the TCRdb table lists in-frame clones only, not all of them. The sample shows over a million clones, 96% of them seen only once. This clonotype was sampled from a man aged 30 to 45 in good health. The sequencing sample was made of naive CD4+ T cells sorted from blood. Described subset: CD45RA+ positively selected.

The CDR3 loop is CASSDPLAGDNEQFF. The CDR3 coding sequence is TGTGCCAGCAGTGATCCCCTAGCGGGAGACAATGAGCAGTTCTTC. This chain links TRBV25-1 with TRBJ2-1; 10 bases fit TRBD2. The CDR3 covers 15 residues. Germline lookup yields CDR1 MGHDK and CDR2 SYGVNS. V lost 3 bases and J lost 5; bases outside the gene matches: 4. The full variable domain, completed using reference TRBV25-1 and TRBJ2-1, is EADIYQTPRYLVIGTGKKITLECSQTMGHDKMYWYQQDPGMELHLIHYSYGVNSTEKGDLSSESTVSRIRTEHFPLTLESARPSHTSQYLCASSDPLAGDNEQFFGPGTRLTVL.